The entry below gives a single T cell receptor (beta chain) sequence along with its context. Produced via immunoSEQ multiplex PCR; TCRdb's table is partial and in-frame only. The table lists some 240,000 clones, roughly 82% of them singletons. This sample was taken from a study of blood T cell repertoires in COVID-19. Germline lookup yields CDR1 SGHRS and CDR2 YFSETQ. CDR3 length: 13 amino acids. The V end lost 0 bases, the J end lost 5 bases, and 5 bases lay between the germline ends. The chain is built from TRBV5-1 and TRBJ1-4; D uncertain. The sample comprised peripheral blood. This sequence was found in a woman aged 40 to 50 who had recovered from COVID-19. CDR3 sequence (DNA): TGCGCCAGCAGCTTGGCCGGGAATGAAAAACTGTTTTTT. Residues: CASSLAGNEKLFF.